The 14 T cell receptor beta chains below come from one sample, sequenced in a study of robustness of blood B and T cell sequencing. cDNA synthesis used template switching with a 5' universal priming oligo. The template-switch oligo carried a 12-nucleotide random UMI tagging each cDNA molecule. TCRdb reprocessed the PCR reads with MiXCR, giving one entry per CDR3 protein. Among 1,500 to 2,000 distinct CDR3 sequences, 72% were seen once, and the ten largest hold more than 40%. The template for TCR beta quantification was mRNA, not genomic DNA. The source material was peripheral blood. The origin of the receptors is a human donor in good health.

The chain links TRBV12-3 or TRBV12-4 to TRBJ1-2; unclear D gene. This CDR3 spans 14 amino acids. The V gene lost 6 bases and the J gene lost 8 bases, with 19 bases spanning the gap. CDR3 sequence reads: CASRFGQEVSGYTF. The CDR3 nucleotides read TGTGCCAGCAGGTTCGGCCAGGAGGTATCCGGCTACACCTTC.

The J gene is TRBJ2-5, the V gene TRBV7-6, with 8 bases that match TRBD2. CDR1 and CDR2 (germline): SGHVS, FNYEAQ. J lost 7 bases, V lost 5 bases, and 15 bases had no gene match. CDR3 length equals 16 residues. The DNA of the CDR3 is TGTGCCAGCAGCCCCGGGGGGACTAGTAGTCTTGCGACCCAGTACTTC. It yields the protein CASSPGGTSSLATQYF.

The gene calls are TRBV5-6 and TRBJ1-3; maybe TRBD1 (6 bases). Germline V gene data show CDR1 as SGHDT and CDR2 as YYEEEE. There are 15 residues in the CDR3. V was trimmed by 3 bases and J by 3 bases, leaving 13 bases between them. In nucleotides, the CDR3 is TGTGCCAGCAGCTCCCCGGACAGAATTGGAAACACCATATATTTT. This sequence encodes CASSSPDRIGNTIYF.

This clonotype appeared once. The gene calls are TRBV11-3 and TRBJ2-1; 12 bases map to TRBD1. Germline CDR1 SGHNT, CDR2 YENEEA. The CDR3 covers 16 residues. The V and J ends lost 0 bases and 6 bases, in that order; junction bases with no gene match: 3. Here the CDR3 reads CASSLDGDRGPNEQFF. For the CDR3, the DNA is TGTGCCAGCAGCTTAGATGGGGACAGGGGGCCCAATGAGCAGTTCTTC.

The chain has TRBV3-1 and TRBJ2-4; D is ambiguous. The V gene lost 4 bases and the J gene lost 0 bases, with 10 bases spanning the gap. The germline CDR1 and CDR2 sequences are LGHDT and YNNKEL (reference sequence). The CDR3 consists of 15 residues. DNA of the CDR3: TGTGCCAGCAGCCTAGGGCGACCAGCCAAAAACATTCAGTACTTC. Translating it yields CASSLGRPAKNIQYF.

This clonotype has just a few counts. Its ends do not fully match the called genes, so a read error is possible. CDR3 DNA sequence: TGTGCCATGAGTGGGGGGAGCACTGAAGCTTTCTTT. This encodes CAMSGGSTEAFF. V is TRBV10-3 and J is TRBJ1-1; maybe TRBD1 (5 bases). The CDR3 runs to 12 residues. The V gene's germline CDR1 is ENHRY and CDR2 SYGVKD.

The V and J genes are TRBV6-1 and TRBJ1-4; a weak D match, TRBD1 (6 bases). Germline V gene data show CDR1 as MNHNS and CDR2 as SASEGT. V lost 6 bases and J lost 5, with 25 bases in between. The CDR3 runs 18 residues. CDR3 DNA: TGTGCCAGCAGGACACAAACCGGGGGCCTGAGCCTCAATGAAAAACTGTTTTTT. As protein: CASRTQTGGLSLNEKLFF.

The chain couples TRBV11-2 to TRBJ2-4, with D possibly being TRBD2 (6 bases). With 2 bases removed from V and 9 bases from J, the gap between germline ends came to 17 bases. The CDR3 runs 15 residues. Per germline, CDR1 SGHAT and CDR2 FQNNGV. Written as DNA, the CDR3 is TGTGCCAGCAGCTTACCCACAGGAGACGGGGGCATTCAGTACTTC. Translation gives CASSLPTGDGGIQYF.

The CDR3 sequence: CASSQTGTGAYEQYF. In DNA form, the CDR3 reads TGCGCCAGCAGCCAAACCGGGACAGGGGCGTACGAGCAGTACTTC. The rearrangement links TRBV4-1 to TRBJ2-7; 10 positions match TRBD1. CDR1 MGHRA and CDR2 YSYEKL come from the germline V gene. Germline trimming cut 2 bases from V and 4 bases from J; bases unmatched to any gene: 5. This CDR3 has 15 residues.

V and J are TRBV24-1 and TRBJ1-2; 7 positions agree with TRBD1. Germline lookup yields CDR1 KGHDR and CDR2 SFDVKD. V gave up 4 bases and J gave up 7 bases; unmatched junction bases: 14. The CDR3 consists of 16 residues. The CDR3 is CATSDSGAQGMGGYTF. The CDR3, as DNA: TGTGCCACCAGTGACTCTGGAGCACAGGGGATGGGTGGCTACACCTTC.

This chain connects TRBV6-5 to TRBJ1-1; D uncertain. This CDR3 has 14 residues. The V and J ends lost 3 bases and 0 bases respectively, with 8 bases between them. CDR1 MNHEY and CDR2 SVGAGI come from the germline V gene. In nucleotides, the CDR3 is TGTGCCAGCAGTTATACCAGTGTGAACACTGAAGCTTTCTTT. Translating it yields CASSYTSVNTEAFF.

This chain connects TRBV30 to TRBJ1-1, with D uncertain. V shed 3 bases and J shed 1 base, with 9 bases lying between them. The CDR3 covers 13 residues. Germline loops: CDR1 GTSNPN, CDR2 SVGIG (reference sequence). In nucleotides, the CDR3 is TGTGCCTGGAGACAAGTCTGGAACACTGAAGCTTTCTTT. This encodes CAWRQVWNTEAFF.

V gene TRBV5-6 combines with J gene TRBJ1-2; 7 positions match TRBD1. The germline CDR1 and CDR2 sequences are SGHDT and YYEEEE. The CDR3 has 13 residues. J gave up 6 bases and V 1 base, and 3 bases lay outside the gene matches. This chain's CDR3 is CASSLRQGDGYTF. Here the CDR3 DNA reads TGTGCCAGCAGCTTGAGACAGGGTGATGGCTACACCTTC.

V and J are TRBV29-1 and TRBJ2-7, with a weak D call TRBD2 (6 bases). CDR1 SQVTM and CDR2 ANQGSEA come from the germline V gene. This CDR3 contains 16 residues. V gave up 4 bases and J gave up 1 base, with 20 bases separating them. The CDR3 here is CSVVSPRGRGSYEQYF. In DNA, the CDR3 is TGCAGCGTTGTATCCCCCCGCGGGCGGGGATCCTACGAGCAGTACTTC.